This T cell receptor (beta chain) stems from a study of blood T cell repertoires in COVID-19. Clones were sequenced by immunoSEQ multiplex PCR, and TCRdb holds only the in-frame ones, with some missing. The table includes around 130,000 clones, roughly three quarters detected once. The CDR3 covers 15 residues. CDR1 and CDR2 (germline): SGHTA, FQGTGA. The ends were cut back, 5 bases at V and 7 bases at J, with 20 bases in the middle. This chain connects TRBV7-3 to TRBJ1-2; D may be TRBD1 (6 bases). The sequencing sample was made of peripheral blood. This sequence originates from a human donor in a cohort sampled during active COVID-19. In nucleotides, the CDR3 is TGTGCCAGCAGCCCCGTCGGGGGGCTGGGATCTGGCTACACCTTC. Its translation is CASSPVGGLGSGYTF.